The 8 T cell receptor beta chains below come from one sample, sequenced in a study of patients and donors after allogeneic stem cell transplantation (dated by TCRdb to 2018 to 2020). The library was prepared using RT-PCR. TCRdb names NextSeq 550 as the instrument used. TCRdb itself trimmed the public reads at Q25 with fastp, ran MiXCR and retained productive beta chains. CDR3 protein sequences are deduplicated, and each keeps its most common genes and DNA. Present in this sample are some 880,000 distinct CDR3 sequences, around 17% of which were seen just once. Roughly 6% of the sample rests with the top ten. The sample taken for sequencing was blood, either unsorted or a sorted T cell fraction (not recorded which). The source of these receptors is a human donor who was either an allogeneic HSCT recipient or a stem cell or donor lymphocyte infusion donor (not recorded which). It is not recorded whose cells these are; they may come from a transplant donor.

V is TRBV6-1 and J is TRBJ2-7, with a tentative D call TRBD2 (6 bases). V was pared by 5 bases and J by 2 bases, with 13 bases between. Per germline, CDR1 MNHNS and CDR2 SASEGT. CDR3 length: 14 amino acids. CDR3 residues: CASSKRVFTYEQYF. In nucleotides, the CDR3 is TGTGCCAGCAGTAAGCGGGTGTTTACCTACGAGCAGTACTTC.

The genes are TRBV9 and TRBJ2-3, with 7 bases lining up with TRBD2. V lost 6 bases to trimming and J lost 5 bases; unmatched junction nucleotides: 12. This CDR3 has 15 amino acids. Per germline, CDR1 SGDLS and CDR2 YYNGEE. CDR3 protein: CASTDRGESRDTQYF. The CDR3 bases are TGTGCCAGCACCGATCGGGGGGAGTCGAGAGATACGCAGTATTTT. Full variable domain (missing parts from reference TRBV9 and TRBJ2-3): DSGVTQTPKHLITATGQRVTLRCSPRSGDLSVYWYQQSLDQGLQFLIQYYNGEERAKGNILERFSAQQFPDLHSELNLSSLELGDSALYFCASTDRGESRDTQYFGPGTRLTVL.

The chain employs TRBV2 and TRBJ1-1, with a tentative D call TRBD1 (6 bases). Looked up from germline, CDR1 is SNHLY and CDR2 is FYNNEI. There are 11 residues in the CDR3. V was clipped by 6 bases and J by 11 bases, with 13 bases between them. CDR3 sequence reads: CASRATGQAFF. The CDR3 coding sequence is TGTGCCAGCAGAGCAACAGGGCAGGCTTTCTTT.

This clonotype has a count of ten or more. V usage is TRBV12-3 or TRBV12-4 and J usage is TRBJ2-2; tentatively, D is TRBD1 or TRBD2 (5 bases each). The CDR3 totals 19 residues. V was pared by 2 bases and J by 7 bases, with 26 bases between. The CDR3 sequence: CASSLIPFGDLITGGELFF. In DNA, the CDR3 is TGTGCCAGCAGTTTAATTCCCTTTGGGGACCTCATAACAGGCGGGGAGCTGTTTTTT.

This clonotype was detected a few times. The rearrangement links TRBV6-5 to TRBJ1-5, with D maybe TRBD1 (5 bases). The germline CDR1 and CDR2 sequences are MNHEY and SVGAGI. This CDR3 is built from 14 residues. Trimming pared 3 bases from V and 4 bases from J, leaving 10 bases between. The CDR3 here is CASSYTGPNQPQHF. The CDR3 DNA reads TGTGCCAGCAGTTATACGGGGCCGAATCAGCCCCAGCATTTT.

This clonotype was recorded a few times. The V call is TRBV20-1, the J call TRBJ2-1; TRBD2 agrees at 11 bases. Germline trimming cut 4 bases from V and 9 bases from J; bases unmatched to any gene: 11. CDR3 length: 15 residues. CDR1 and CDR2 from the germline V gene are DFQATT and SNEGSKA (reference sequence). DNA for the CDR3: TGCAGTGCTAACTCCGGACTAGCGGGTGGGGGTGAGCAGTTCTTC. Translation: CSANSGLAGGGEQFF.

The rearrangement joins TRBV20-1 to TRBJ2-1; TRBD2 might be the D (5 bases). The germline gives CDR1 DFQATT, CDR2 SNEGSKA (reference sequence). This CDR3 has 15 residues. Trimming took off 0 bases at V and 6 bases at J, with 15 bases between the two ends. Here the CDR3 reads CSARDWASRGNEQFF. The DNA for the CDR3 is TGCAGTGCTAGAGATTGGGCTAGCCGGGGCAATGAGCAGTTCTTC.

The gene calls are TRBV5-1 and TRBJ1-6; TRBD1 matches 9 bases. V lost 4 bases to trimming and J lost 13 bases; unmatched junction nucleotides: 6. The V gene's germline CDR1 is SGHRS and CDR2 YFSETQ. This CDR3 has 13 amino acids. This chain's CDR3 is CASSTGDRVPLHF. As DNA, the CDR3 is TGCGCCAGCAGCACTGGGGACAGGGTGCCCCTCCACTTT.